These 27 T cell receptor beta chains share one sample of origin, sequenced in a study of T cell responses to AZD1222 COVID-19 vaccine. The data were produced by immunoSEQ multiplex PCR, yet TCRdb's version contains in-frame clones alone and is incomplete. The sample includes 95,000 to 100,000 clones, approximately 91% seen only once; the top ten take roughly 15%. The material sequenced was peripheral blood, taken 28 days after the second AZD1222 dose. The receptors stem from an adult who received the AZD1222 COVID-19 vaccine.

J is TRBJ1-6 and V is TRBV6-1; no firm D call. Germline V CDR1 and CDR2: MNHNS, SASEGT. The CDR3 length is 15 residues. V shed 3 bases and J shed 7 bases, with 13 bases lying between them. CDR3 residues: CASSDTDGSNSPLHF. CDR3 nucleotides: TGTGCCAGCAGTGATACGGACGGATCCAATTCACCCCTCCACTTT.

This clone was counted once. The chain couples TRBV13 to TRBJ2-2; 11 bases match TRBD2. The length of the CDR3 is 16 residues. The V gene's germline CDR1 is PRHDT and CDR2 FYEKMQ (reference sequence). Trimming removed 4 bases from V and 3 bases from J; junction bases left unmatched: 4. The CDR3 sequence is CASSSTGLADTGELFF. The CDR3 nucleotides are TGTGCCAGCAGCTCCACGGGACTAGCGGACACCGGGGAGCTGTTTTTT. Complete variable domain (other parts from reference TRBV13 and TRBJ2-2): AAGVIQSPRHLIKEKRETATLKCYPIPRHDTVYWYQQGPGQDPQFLISFYEKMQSDKGSIPDRFSAQQFSDYHSELNMSSLELGDSALYFCASSSTGLADTGELFFGEGSRLTVL.

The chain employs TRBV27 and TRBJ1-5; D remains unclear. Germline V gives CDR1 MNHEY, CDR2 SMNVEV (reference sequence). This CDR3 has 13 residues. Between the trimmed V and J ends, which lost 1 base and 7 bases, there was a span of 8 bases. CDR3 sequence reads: CASSLWVAQPQHF. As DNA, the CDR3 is TGTGCCAGCAGTTTATGGGTGGCACAGCCCCAGCATTTT.

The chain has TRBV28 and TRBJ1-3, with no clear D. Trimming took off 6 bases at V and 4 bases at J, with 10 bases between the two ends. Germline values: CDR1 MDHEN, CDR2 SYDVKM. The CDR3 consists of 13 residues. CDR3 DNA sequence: TGTGCCAGCAGCCCTCCACAGGGAAACACCATATATTTT. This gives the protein CASSPPQGNTIYF.

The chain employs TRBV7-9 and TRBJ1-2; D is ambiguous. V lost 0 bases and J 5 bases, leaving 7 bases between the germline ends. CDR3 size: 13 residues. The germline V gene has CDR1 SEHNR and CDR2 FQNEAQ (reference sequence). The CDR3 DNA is TGTGCCAGCAGCTTAGCGCAGTCTTATGGCTACACCTTC. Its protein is CASSLAQSYGYTF.

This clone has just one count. This chain's CDR3 is CASSYMPPQGGSYEQYF. DNA for the CDR3: TGTGCCAGCAGCTATATGCCGCCTCAGGGGGGCTCCTACGAGCAGTACTTC. This chain joins TRBV11-2 and TRBJ2-7; a possible D gene is TRBD1 (7 bases). Germline-derived CDR1 and CDR2 are SGHAT and FQNNGV. The germline V and J ends were trimmed by 4 bases and 0 bases, with 19 bases remaining between them. The CDR3 has 17 amino acids. Full variable domain (outside the CDR3, taken from reference TRBV11-2 and TRBJ2-7): EAGVAQSPRYKIIEKRQSVAFWCNPISGHATLYWYQQILGQGPKLLIQFQNNGVVDDSQLPKDRFSAERLKGVDSTLKIQPAKLEDSAVYLCASSYMPPQGGSYEQYFGPGTRLTVT.

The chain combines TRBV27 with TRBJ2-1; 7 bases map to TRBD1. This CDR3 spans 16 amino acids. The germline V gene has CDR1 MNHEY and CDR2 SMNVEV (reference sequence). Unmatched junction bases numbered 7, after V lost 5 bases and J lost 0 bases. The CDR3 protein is CASSTRQGYSYNEQFF. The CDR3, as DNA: TGTGCCAGCAGTACTAGACAGGGCTACTCCTACAATGAGCAGTTCTTC.

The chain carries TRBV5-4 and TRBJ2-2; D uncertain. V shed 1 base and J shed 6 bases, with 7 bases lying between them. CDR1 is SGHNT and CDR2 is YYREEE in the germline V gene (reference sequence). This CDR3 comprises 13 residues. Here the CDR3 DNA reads TGTGCCAGCAGCTTGCCTTTTTCCGGGGAGCTGTTTTTT. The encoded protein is CASSLPFSGELFF. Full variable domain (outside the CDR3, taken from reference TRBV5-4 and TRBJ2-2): ETGVTQSPTHLIKTRGQQVTLRCSSQSGHNTVSWYQQALGQGPQFIFQYYREEENGRGNFPPRFSGLQFPNYSSELNVNALELDDSALYLCASSLPFSGELFFGEGSRLTVL.

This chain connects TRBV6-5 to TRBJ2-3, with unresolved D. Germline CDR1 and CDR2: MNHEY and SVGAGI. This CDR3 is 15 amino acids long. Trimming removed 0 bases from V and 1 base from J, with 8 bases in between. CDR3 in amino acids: CASSYSYRGTDTQYF. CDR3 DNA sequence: TGTGCCAGCAGTTACTCGTACCGCGGCACAGATACGCAGTATTTT.

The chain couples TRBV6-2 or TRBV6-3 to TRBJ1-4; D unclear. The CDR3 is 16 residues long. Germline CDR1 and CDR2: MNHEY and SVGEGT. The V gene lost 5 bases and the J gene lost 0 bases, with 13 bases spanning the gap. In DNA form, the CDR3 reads TGTGCCAGCAGTAACGGTGGCGCCTCAACTAATGAAAAACTGTTTTTT. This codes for CASSNGGASTNEKLFF.

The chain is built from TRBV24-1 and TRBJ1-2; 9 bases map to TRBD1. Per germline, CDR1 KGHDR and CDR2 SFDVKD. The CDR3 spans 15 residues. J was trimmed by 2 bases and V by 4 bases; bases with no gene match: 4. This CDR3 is CATSDPGQGNYGYTF. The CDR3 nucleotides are TGTGCCACCAGTGACCCCGGACAGGGGAACTATGGCTACACCTTC.

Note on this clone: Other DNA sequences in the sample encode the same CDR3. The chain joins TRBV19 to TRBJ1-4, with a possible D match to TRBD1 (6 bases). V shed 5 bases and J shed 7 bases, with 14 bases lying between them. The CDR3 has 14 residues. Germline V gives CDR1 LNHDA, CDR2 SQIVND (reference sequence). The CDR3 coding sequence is TGTGCCAGTAGTCTCGGGACAAGGGGTGAAAAACTGTTTTTT. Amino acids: CASSLGTRGEKLFF.

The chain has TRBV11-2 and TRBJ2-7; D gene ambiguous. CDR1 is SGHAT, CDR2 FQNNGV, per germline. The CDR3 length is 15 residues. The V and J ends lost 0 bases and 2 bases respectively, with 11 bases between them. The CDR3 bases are TGTGCCAGCAGCTTAGATCCTCTTCAGACCTACGAGCAGTACTTC. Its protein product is CASSLDPLQTYEQYF.

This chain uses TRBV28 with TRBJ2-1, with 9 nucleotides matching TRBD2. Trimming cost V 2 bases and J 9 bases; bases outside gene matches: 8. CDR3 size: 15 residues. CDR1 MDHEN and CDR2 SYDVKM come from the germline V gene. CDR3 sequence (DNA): TGTGCCAGCAGTTTAAACCTTGGCGGGAGGGGTGAGCAGTTCTTC. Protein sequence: CASSLNLGGRGEQFF.

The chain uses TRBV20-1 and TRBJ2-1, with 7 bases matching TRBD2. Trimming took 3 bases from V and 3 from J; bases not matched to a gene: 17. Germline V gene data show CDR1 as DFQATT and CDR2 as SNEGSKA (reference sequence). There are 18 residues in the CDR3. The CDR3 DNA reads TGCAGTGCTAGTGTTTATCGGGGATTAGCGGGCAGCTACAATGAGCAGTTCTTC. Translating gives CSASVYRGLAGSYNEQFF.

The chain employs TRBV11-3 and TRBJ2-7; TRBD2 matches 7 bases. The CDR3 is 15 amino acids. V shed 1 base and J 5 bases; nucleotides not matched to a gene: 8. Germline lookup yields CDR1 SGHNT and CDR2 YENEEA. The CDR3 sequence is CASSLGGLVIHEQYF. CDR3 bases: TGTGCCAGCAGCTTAGGCGGACTAGTGATTCACGAGCAGTACTTC.

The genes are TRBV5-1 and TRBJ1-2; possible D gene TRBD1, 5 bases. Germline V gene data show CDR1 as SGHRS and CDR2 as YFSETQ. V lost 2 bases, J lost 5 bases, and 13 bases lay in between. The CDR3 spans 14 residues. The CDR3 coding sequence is TGCGCCAGCAGCTTCGAGGGGTTCCCTTATGGCTACACCTTC. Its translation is CASSFEGFPYGYTF.

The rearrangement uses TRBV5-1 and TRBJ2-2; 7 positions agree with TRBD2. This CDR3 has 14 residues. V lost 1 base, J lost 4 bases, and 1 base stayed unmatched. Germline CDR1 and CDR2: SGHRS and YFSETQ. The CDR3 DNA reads TGCGCCAGCAGCTTGCCTAGCGGCACCGGGGAGCTGTTTTTT. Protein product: CASSLPSGTGELFF.

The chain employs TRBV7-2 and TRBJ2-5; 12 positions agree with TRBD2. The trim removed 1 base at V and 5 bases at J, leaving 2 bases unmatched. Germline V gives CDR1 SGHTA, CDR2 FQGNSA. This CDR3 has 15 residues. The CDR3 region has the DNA TGTGCCAGCAGCTTAGTACTAGCGGGAGGTGAGACCCAGTACTTC. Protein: CASSLVLAGGETQYF.

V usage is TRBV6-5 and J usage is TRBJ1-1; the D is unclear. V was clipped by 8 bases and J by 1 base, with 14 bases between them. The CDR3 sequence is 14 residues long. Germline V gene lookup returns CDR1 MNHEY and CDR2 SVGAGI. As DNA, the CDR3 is TGTGCCAGCGGCGTAGAGGTGAGGAACACTGAAGCTTTCTTT. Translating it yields CASGVEVRNTEAFF.

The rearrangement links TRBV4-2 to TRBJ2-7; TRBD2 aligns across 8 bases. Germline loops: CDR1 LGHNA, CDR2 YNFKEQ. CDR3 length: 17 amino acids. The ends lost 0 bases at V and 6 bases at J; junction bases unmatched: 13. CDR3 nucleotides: TGTGCCAGCAGCCAAGATCATAAGGGCGGGAGGTTCTCCGAGCAGTACTTC. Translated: CASSQDHKGGRFSEQYF.

The CDR3 sequence is CASSWGQADTQYF. Here the CDR3 DNA reads TGCGCCAGCAGCTGGGGACAGGCAGATACGCAGTATTTT. The V and J genes are TRBV5-1 and TRBJ2-3; TRBD1 matches 8 bases. The junction had 1 base not matched to a gene; V was cut back by 3 bases and J by 4 bases. The CDR3 has 13 residues. Germline V gene lookup returns CDR1 SGHRS and CDR2 YFSETQ.

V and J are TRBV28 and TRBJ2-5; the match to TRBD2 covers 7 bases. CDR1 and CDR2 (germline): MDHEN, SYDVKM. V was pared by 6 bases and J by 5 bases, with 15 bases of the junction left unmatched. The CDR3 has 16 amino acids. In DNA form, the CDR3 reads TGTGCCAGCAGCCCTAGCGGCAACCGCATTACGGAGACCCAGTACTTC. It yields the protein CASSPSGNRITETQYF. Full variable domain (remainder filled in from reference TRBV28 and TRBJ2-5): DVKVTQSSRYLVKRTGEKVFLECVQDMDHENMFWYRQDPGLGLRLIYFSYDVKMKEKGDIPEGYSVSREKKERFSLILESASTNQTSMYLCASSPSGNRITETQYFGPGTRLLVL.

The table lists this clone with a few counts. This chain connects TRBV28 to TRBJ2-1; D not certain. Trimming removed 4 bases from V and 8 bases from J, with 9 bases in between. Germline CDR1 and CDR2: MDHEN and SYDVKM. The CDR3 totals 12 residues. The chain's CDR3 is CASSSGVHEQFF. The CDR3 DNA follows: TGTGCCAGCAGTTCGGGTGTCCATGAGCAGTTCTTC.

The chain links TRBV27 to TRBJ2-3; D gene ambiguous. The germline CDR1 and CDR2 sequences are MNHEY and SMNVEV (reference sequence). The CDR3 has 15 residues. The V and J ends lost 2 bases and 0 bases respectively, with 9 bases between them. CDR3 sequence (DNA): TGTGCCAGCAGTTTACGGCCGCAAAGCACAGATACGCAGTATTTT. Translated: CASSLRPQSTDTQYF.

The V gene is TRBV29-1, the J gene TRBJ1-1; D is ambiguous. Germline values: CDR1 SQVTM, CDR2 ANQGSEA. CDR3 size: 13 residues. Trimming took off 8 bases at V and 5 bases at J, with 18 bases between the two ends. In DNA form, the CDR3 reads TGCAGCCCCGAGGGCGGCTCGAAAACTGAAGCTTTCTTT. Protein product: CSPEGGSKTEAFF.

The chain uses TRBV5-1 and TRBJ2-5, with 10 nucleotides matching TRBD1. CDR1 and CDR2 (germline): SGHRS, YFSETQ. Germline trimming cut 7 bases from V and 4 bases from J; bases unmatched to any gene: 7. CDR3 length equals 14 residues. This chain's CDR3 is CASGQGVVVETQYF. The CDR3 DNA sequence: TGCGCCAGCGGACAGGGGGTAGTAGTAGAGACCCAGTACTTC.